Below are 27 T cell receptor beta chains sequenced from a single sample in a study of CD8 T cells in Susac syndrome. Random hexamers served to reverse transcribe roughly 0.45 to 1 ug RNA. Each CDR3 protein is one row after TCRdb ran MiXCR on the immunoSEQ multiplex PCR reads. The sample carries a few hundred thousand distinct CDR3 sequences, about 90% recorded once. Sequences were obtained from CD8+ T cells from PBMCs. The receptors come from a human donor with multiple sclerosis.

The CDR3 region is CASSDPTGSLFSYEQYF. The CDR3 bases are TGTGCCAGCAGTGACCCCACAGGGTCTTTATTTTCCTACGAGCAGTACTTC. V usage is TRBV2 and J usage is TRBJ2-7, with a tentative D call TRBD1 (6 bases). The V gene's germline CDR1 is SNHLY and CDR2 FYNNEI. V gave up 3 bases and J gave up 1 base, with 19 bases separating them. The CDR3 has 17 residues.

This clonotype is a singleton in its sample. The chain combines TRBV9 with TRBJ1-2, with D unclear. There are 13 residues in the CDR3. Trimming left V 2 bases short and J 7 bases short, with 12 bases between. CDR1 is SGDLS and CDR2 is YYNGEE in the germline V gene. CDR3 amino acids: CASSVNVGAGYTF. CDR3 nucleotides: TGTGCCAGCAGCGTCAACGTAGGTGCTGGCTACACCTTC.

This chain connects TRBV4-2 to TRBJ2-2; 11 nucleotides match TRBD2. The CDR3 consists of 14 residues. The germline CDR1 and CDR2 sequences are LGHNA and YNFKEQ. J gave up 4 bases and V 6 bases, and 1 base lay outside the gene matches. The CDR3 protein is CASRLAGATGELFF. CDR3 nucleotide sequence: TGTGCCAGCAGACTAGCGGGAGCCACCGGGGAGCTGTTTTTT.

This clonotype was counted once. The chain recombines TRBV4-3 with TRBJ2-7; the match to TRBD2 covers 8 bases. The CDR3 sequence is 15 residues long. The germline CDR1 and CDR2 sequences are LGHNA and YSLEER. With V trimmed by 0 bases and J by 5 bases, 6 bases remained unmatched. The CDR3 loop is CASSQDGRAYDEQYF. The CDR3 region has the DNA TGCGCCAGCAGCCAAGACGGGAGGGCCTACGACGAGCAGTACTTC.

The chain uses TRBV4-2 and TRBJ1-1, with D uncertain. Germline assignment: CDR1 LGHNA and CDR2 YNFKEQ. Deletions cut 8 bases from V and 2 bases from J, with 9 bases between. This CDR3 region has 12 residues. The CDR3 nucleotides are TGTGCCAGCGGGGAGGGTAACACTGAAGCTTTCTTT. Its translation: CASGEGNTEAFF.

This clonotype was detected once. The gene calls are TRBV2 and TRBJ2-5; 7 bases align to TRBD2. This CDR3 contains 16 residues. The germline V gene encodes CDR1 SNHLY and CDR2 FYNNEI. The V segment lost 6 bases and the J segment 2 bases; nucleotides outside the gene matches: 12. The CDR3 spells CASRDRIRGVQETQYF. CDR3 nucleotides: TGTGCCAGCAGAGACCGCATACGGGGGGTACAAGAGACCCAGTACTTC.

The CDR3 bases are TGCAGCTCAACCCACAGGGAGAATGGGGCCAACGTCCTGACTTTC. Residues: CSSTHRENGANVLTF. The chain couples TRBV29-1 to TRBJ2-6; perhaps TRBD1 as D (6 bases). This CDR3 is 15 amino acids long. The V gene lost 8 bases and the J gene lost 3 bases, with 17 bases spanning the gap. In germline, CDR1 is SQVTM, CDR2 ANQGSEA.

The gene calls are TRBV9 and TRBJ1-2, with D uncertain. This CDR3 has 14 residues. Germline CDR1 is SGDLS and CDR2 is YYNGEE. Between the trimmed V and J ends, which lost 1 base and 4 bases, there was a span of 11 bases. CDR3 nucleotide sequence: TGTGCCAGCAGCGTAACGGAAACCACCTATGGCTACACCTTC. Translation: CASSVTETTYGYTF.

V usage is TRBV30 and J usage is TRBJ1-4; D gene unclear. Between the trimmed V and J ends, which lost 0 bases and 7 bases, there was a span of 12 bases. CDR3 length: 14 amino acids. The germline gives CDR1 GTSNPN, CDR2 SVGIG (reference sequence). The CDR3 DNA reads TGTGCCTGGAGTGTAAACGAGCAGCTTGAAAAACTGTTTTTT. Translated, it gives CAWSVNEQLEKLFF.

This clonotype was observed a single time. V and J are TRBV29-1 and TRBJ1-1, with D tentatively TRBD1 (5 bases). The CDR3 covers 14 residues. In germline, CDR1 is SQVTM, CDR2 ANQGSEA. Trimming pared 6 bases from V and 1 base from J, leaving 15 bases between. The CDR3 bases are TGCAGCGTCTTACAGCGAGGGACGAACACTGAAGCTTTCTTT. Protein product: CSVLQRGTNTEAFF.

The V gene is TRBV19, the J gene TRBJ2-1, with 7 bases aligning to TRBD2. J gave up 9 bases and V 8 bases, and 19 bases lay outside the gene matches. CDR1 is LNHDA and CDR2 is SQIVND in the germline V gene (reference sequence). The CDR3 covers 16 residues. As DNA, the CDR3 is TGTGCCAGTTCGAGCGGGACGGCAGATATCATCGGTGAGCAGTTCTTC. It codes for CASSSGTADIIGEQFF.

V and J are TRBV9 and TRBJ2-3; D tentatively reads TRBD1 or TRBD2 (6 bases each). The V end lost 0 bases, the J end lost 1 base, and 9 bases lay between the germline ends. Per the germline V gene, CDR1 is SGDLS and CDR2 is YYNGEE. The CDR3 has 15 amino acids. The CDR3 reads CASSVGGAGTDTQYF. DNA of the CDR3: TGTGCCAGCAGCGTAGGGGGGGCCGGCACAGATACGCAGTATTTT.

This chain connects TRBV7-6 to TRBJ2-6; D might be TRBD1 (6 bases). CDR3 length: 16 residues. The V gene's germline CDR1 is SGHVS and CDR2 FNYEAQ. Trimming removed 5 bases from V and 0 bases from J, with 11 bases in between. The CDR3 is CASSAQGISGANVLTF. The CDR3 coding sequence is TGTGCCAGCAGCGCACAGGGCATCTCTGGGGCCAACGTCCTGACTTTC.

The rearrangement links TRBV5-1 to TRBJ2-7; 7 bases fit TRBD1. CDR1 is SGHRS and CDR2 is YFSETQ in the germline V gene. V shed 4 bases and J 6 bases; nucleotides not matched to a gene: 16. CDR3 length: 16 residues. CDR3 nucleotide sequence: TGCGCCAGCAGCCCAGACTTGTTAGGGGGCTCTTCCGAGCAGTACTTC. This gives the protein CASSPDLLGGSSEQYF.

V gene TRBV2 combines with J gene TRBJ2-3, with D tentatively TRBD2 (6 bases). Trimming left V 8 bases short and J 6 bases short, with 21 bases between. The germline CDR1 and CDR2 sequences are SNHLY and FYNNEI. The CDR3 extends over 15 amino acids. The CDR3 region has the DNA TGTGCCAGCCAGCATGAGGGACTTCTCGGGGATACGCAGTATTTT. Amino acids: CASQHEGLLGDTQYF. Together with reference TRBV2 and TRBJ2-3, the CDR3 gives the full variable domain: EPEVTQTPSHQVTQMGQEVILRCVPISNHLYFYWYRQILGQKVEFLVSFYNNEISEKSEIFDDQFSVERPDGSNFTLKIRSTKLEDSAMYFCASQHEGLLGDTQYFGPGTRLTVL.

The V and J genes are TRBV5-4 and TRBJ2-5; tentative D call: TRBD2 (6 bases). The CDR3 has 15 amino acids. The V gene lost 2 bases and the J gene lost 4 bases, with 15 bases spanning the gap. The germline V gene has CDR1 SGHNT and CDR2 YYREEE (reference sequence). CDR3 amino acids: CASSLDGAGRETQYF. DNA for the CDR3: TGTGCCAGCAGCTTAGATGGTGCGGGGCGAGAGACCCAGTACTTC. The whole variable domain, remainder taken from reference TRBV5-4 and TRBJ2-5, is ETGVTQSPTHLIKTRGQQVTLRCSSQSGHNTVSWYQQALGQGPQFIFQYYREEENGRGNFPPRFSGLQFPNYSSELNVNALELDDSALYLCASSLDGAGRETQYFGPGTRLLVL.

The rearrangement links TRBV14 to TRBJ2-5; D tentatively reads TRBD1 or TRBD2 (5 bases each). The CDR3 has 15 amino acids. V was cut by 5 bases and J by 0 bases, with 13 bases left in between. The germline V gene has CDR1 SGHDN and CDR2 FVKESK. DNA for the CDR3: TGTGCCAGCAGCTCCCTCCGGGACGACCAAGAGACCCAGTACTTC. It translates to CASSSLRDDQETQYF.

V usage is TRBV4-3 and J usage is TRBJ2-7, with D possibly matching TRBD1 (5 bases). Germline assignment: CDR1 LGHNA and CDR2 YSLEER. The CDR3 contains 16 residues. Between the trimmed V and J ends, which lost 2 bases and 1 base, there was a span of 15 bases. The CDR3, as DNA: TGCGCCAGCAGCCAATCGACAGTCCTAGGGTCCTACGAGCAGTACTTC. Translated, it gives CASSQSTVLGSYEQYF.

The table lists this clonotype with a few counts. CDR3 DNA: TGTGCCAGCAGCCCTTCTAGCGGCTACGAGCAGTACTTC. Amino acid sequence: CASSPSSGYEQYF. The chain couples TRBV7-9 to TRBJ2-7, with TRBD2 matching over 7 bases. V lost 5 bases, J lost 3 bases, and 4 bases stayed unmatched. In germline, CDR1 is SEHNR, CDR2 FQNEAQ (reference sequence). This CDR3 region has 13 residues.

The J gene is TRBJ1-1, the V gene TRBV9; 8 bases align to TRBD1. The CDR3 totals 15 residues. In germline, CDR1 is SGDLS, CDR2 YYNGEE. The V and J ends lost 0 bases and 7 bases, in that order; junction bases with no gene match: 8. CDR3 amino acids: CASSVVAGGQGEAFF. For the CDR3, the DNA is TGTGCCAGCAGCGTAGTGGCAGGGGGCCAAGGTGAAGCTTTCTTT.

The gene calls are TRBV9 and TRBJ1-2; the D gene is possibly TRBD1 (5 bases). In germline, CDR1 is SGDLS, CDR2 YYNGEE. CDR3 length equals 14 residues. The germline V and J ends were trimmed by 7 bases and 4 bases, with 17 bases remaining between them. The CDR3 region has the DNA TGTGCCAGCGGGCCCAACCCTGGGGGCTATGGCTACACCTTC. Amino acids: CASGPNPGGYGYTF.

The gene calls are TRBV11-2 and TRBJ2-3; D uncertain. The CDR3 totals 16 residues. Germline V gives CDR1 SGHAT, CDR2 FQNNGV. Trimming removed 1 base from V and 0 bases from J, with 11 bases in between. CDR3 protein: CASSLVAETSTDTQYF. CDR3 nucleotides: TGTGCCAGCAGCTTAGTTGCGGAAACTAGCACAGATACGCAGTATTTT.

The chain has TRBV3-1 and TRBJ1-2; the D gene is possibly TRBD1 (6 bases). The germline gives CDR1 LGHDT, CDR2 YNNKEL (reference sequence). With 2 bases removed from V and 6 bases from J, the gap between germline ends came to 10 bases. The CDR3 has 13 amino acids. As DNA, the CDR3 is TGTGCCAGCAGCCAAACACAGGGAGATGGCTACACCTTC. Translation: CASSQTQGDGYTF.

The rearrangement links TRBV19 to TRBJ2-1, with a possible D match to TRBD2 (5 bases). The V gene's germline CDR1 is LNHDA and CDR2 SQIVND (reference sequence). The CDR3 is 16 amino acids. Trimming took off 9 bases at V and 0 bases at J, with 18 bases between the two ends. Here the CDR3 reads CASRSGVASSYNEQFF. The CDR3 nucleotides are TGTGCCAGCCGGTCTGGGGTAGCGAGCTCCTACAATGAGCAGTTCTTC.

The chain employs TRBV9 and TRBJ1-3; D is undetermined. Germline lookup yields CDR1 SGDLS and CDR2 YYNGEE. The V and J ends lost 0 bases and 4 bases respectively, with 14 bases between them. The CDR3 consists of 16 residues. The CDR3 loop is CASSVEGQPEGNTIYF. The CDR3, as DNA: TGTGCCAGCAGCGTAGAGGGTCAGCCGGAGGGAAACACCATATATTTT.

This CDR3 is CASSFHRGNSPLHF. The CDR3 DNA reads as TGTGCCAGCAGTTTTCACCGCGGTAATTCACCCCTCCACTTT. The V call is TRBV27, the J call TRBJ1-6; D is unresolved. V dropped 3 bases and J dropped 6 bases, with 9 bases sitting between them. The CDR3 consists of 14 residues. Germline V lookup: CDR1 MNHEY, CDR2 SMNVEV (reference sequence).

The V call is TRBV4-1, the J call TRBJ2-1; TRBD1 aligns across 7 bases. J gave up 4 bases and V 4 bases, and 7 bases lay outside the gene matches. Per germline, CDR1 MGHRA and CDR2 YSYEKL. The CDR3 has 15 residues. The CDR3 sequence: CASSPSGTAYNEQFF. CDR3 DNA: TGCGCCAGCAGCCCCTCCGGGACAGCTTACAATGAGCAGTTCTTC.